Listed here are 14 T cell receptor beta chains from one sample, sequenced in a study of regulatory T cells in long-lasting Graves disease. Assembly of TCR beta libraries relied on iRepertoire HTBI primers together with Arm-PCR of CDR3 regions. TCRdb fed the multiplex PCR reads into MiXCR, producing one record per CDR3 protein. Here the sample spans about 430,000 distinct CDR3 sequences, about 15% being singletons. Time point described: newly diagnosed GD, antithyroid drugs for less than 3 months. TCR sequences were obtained from RNA taken from PBMCs. These data were also filed under a second study, of T cells in Graves' hyperthyroidism and ophthalmopathy.

Sequences were derived from peripheral blood mononuclear cells (PBMCs), sampled at new diagnosis, from a patient treated with antithyroid drugs. The receptor set was obtained from a woman aged 40 to 50 with Graves disease.

This clonotype was observed many times. This rearrangement joins TRBV29-1 to TRBJ2-2, with D possibly being TRBD1 (5 bases). The CDR3 extends over 14 amino acids. Germline CDR1 reads SQVTM; CDR2 reads ANQGSEA. The V gene lost 6 bases and the J gene lost 1 base, with 12 bases spanning the gap. The chain's CDR3 is CSVDKQGNTGELFF. DNA of the CDR3: TGCAGCGTCGACAAGCAGGGGAACACCGGGGAGCTGTTTTTT.

Concerning this clonotype itself: A read error may produce the germline difference seen at one junction end. The gene calls are TRBV9 and TRBJ2-3, with D hard to call. The CDR3 contains 15 residues. Germline V gene data show CDR1 as SGDLS and CDR2 as YYNGEE. The DNA for the CDR3 is TGTGCCAGCAGCGGACGAACGGTCAGCATAGATACGCAGTATTTT. Residues: CASSGRTVSIDTQYF.

This clonotype has ten or more counts. The genes are TRBV29-1 and TRBJ2-3; 8 bases agree with TRBD1. The J segment lost 3 bases and the V segment lost 3 bases, leaving 11 bases of the junction unmatched. The CDR3 spans 16 residues. Germline V gene data show CDR1 as SQVTM and CDR2 as ANQGSEA. The CDR3 sequence is CSVDRPDRGETDTQYF. The CDR3, as DNA: TGCAGCGTTGACAGACCCGACAGGGGAGAGACAGATACGCAGTATTTT.

The chain is built from TRBV2 and TRBJ2-4; 9 nucleotides line up with TRBD1. The J call may be wrong; the DNA end is better matched by TRBJ1-2. CDR1 and CDR2 from the germline V gene are SNHLY and FYNNEI. The CDR3 sequence is 16 residues long. CDR3 bases: TGTGCCAGCAGTGGGACAGGGGTTCGGACTAACTATGGCTACACCTTC. Its protein is CASSGTGVRTNYGYTF.

This chain connects TRBV20-1 to TRBJ1-5; D is unresolved. This CDR3 is built from 18 residues. V gave up 0 bases and J gave up 0 bases, with 18 bases separating them. Germline CDR1 DFQATT, CDR2 SNEGSKA (reference sequence). CDR3 sequence: CSARDDRAWSHSNQPQHF. The DNA of the CDR3 is TGCAGTGCTAGAGATGACCGGGCATGGTCACATAGCAATCAGCCCCAGCATTTT.

This clonotype occurred once. Since a much larger clone is just one base distant, this may be a read error. The chain employs TRBV2 and TRBJ2-3; D gene uncertain. The CDR3 runs 12 residues. Germline V gene data show CDR1 as SNHLY and CDR2 as FYNNEI. Trimming removed 7 bases at V and 7 bases at J, with 12 bases between. The CDR3, as DNA: TGTGCCAGCACCCAGGAAGTGAATACGCAGTATTTT. Its protein product is CASTQEVNTQYF.

Ten or more counts support this clonotype. The genes are TRBV27 and TRBJ2-1; the D gene is possibly TRBD1 (5 bases). The length of the CDR3 is 14 residues. Germline V gene data show CDR1 as MNHEY and CDR2 as SMNVEV (reference sequence). Trimming removed 3 bases at V and 6 bases at J, with 12 bases between. DNA of the CDR3: TGTGCCAGCAGTTTTTGGCAGGGCGGCAATGAGCAGTTCTTC. This codes for CASSFWQGGNEQFF.

This clonotype was recorded many times. Here the CDR3 reads CASSPAGGGGFGSYNEQFF. Written as DNA, the CDR3 is TGTGCCAGCAGTCCCGCCGGGGGTGGGGGATTCGGCTCCTACAATGAGCAGTTCTTC. J is TRBJ2-1 and V is TRBV12-3 or TRBV12-4, with a weak D call TRBD2 (6 bases). V lost 5 bases, J lost 0 bases, and 23 bases lay in between. This CDR3 contains 19 residues.

The table lists this clonotype with many counts. The chain is built from TRBV29-1 and TRBJ2-7; D remains ambiguous. Trimming left V 4 bases short and J 5 bases short, with 15 bases between. The V gene's germline CDR1 is SQVTM and CDR2 ANQGSEA. This CDR3 is 13 amino acids long. CDR3: CSVVNGPTDEQYF. DNA of the CDR3: TGCAGCGTTGTTAATGGCCCCACAGACGAGCAGTACTTC.

This sequence joins TRBV3-1 and TRBJ2-7; D possibly corresponds to TRBD1 (5 bases). Germline V gives CDR1 LGHDT, CDR2 YNNKEL (reference sequence). This CDR3 is 16 amino acids long. V was pared by 0 bases and J by 6 bases, with 18 bases between. DNA for the CDR3: TGTGCCAGCAGCCAAGATACAGGTTTAATCGAATCCGAGCAGTACTTC. It encodes CASSQDTGLIESEQYF.

This clonotype was recorded many times. The chain is built from TRBV6-1 and TRBJ1-6; D not certain. V was pared by 7 bases and J by 10 bases, with 14 bases between. The CDR3 covers 13 residues. Germline lookup yields CDR1 MNHNS and CDR2 SASEGT. The DNA for the CDR3 is TGTGCCAGCACACCTCTCCTGGGGTCACCCCTCCACTTT. Translating it yields CASTPLLGSPLHF.

In its sample, this clonotype was seen many times. The chain links TRBV5-1 to TRBJ2-1, with 11 positions matching TRBD2. V trimming: 4 bases; J trimming: 4 bases; junction bases outside the gene matches: 7. The CDR3 has 16 amino acids. Germline V lookup: CDR1 SGHRS, CDR2 YFSETQ. The CDR3 protein is CASSQGTSGAYNEQFF. The CDR3 DNA sequence: TGCGCCAGCAGCCAAGGGACTAGCGGAGCATACAATGAGCAGTTCTTC. The full variable domain, completed using reference TRBV5-1 and TRBJ2-1, is KAGVTQTPRYLIKTRGQQVTLSCSPISGHRSVSWYQQTPGQGLQFLFEYFSETQRNKGNFPGRFSGRQFSNSRSEMNVSTLELGDSALYLCASSQGTSGAYNEQFFGPGTRLTVL.

This clonotype was observed many times. The chain combines TRBV10-3 with TRBJ2-7; D perhaps matches TRBD1 (5 bases). Per germline, CDR1 ENHRY and CDR2 SYGVKD. CDR3 length equals 13 residues. V was cut by 3 bases and J by 1 base, with 7 bases left in between. CDR3 nucleotides: TGTGCCATCAGTGACAGGGAATCCTACGAGCAGTACTTC. Its protein is CAISDRESYEQYF.

The CDR3 sequence is CASSQGLEGTEQFF. The CDR3 bases are TGTGCCAGCAGCCAGGGACTAGAGGGGACTGAGCAGTTCTTC. The V and J genes are TRBV3-1 and TRBJ2-1; TRBD2 matches at 8 bases. The CDR3 runs 14 residues. V shed 3 bases and J 9 bases; nucleotides not matched to a gene: 7. In germline, CDR1 is LGHDT, CDR2 YNNKEL (reference sequence).